The T cell receptor beta chain under discussion was sequenced for a study of T cell responses to AZD1222 COVID-19 vaccine. Findings and caveats of the study: Among vaccine-associated CD4 TCRs, coverage spanned spike, with dominance at 160-218 and 743-854.

As to this clone: Its antigen is still unknown.

The CDR3 extends over 13 amino acids. V was trimmed by 1 base and J by 6 bases, leaving 8 bases between them. In germline, CDR1 is SGHKS, CDR2 YYEKEE (reference sequence). Profiling relied on immunoSEQ multiplex PCR, and the TCRdb table lists in-frame clones only, not all of them. The data hold about 87,000 clones, with nearly 90% observed a single time. The receptor's source is an adult in good health. The sample here was peripheral blood, taken on day 0 of AZD1222 vaccination. This chain connects TRBV5-5 to TRBJ1-5, with a weak D call TRBD1 (5 bases). CDR3 coding DNA: TGTGCCAGCAGCTTGAGTGGGGCTCAGCCCCAGCATTTT. Protein: CASSLSGAQPQHF.